The source of this T cell receptor beta chain is a study of shared T cell receptors in the human thymus. The V gene's germline CDR1 is KGHSH and CDR2 LQKENI. There are 14 residues in the CDR3. Germline trimming cut 6 bases from V and 4 bases from J; bases unmatched to any gene: 9. The repertoire was sequenced with immunoSEQ multiplex PCR; TCRdb's copy has only in-frame clones and lacks some. The repertoire holds about 380,000 clones, with about 95% as singletons. The receptor comes from a human donor. The chain combines TRBV18 with TRBJ2-7; TRBD1 agrees at 7 bases. Specimen: thymocytes. The CDR3 DNA reads TGTGCCAGCTCTCCCCCGGGACAGATATACGAGCAGTACTTC. Translation: CASSPPGQIYEQYF.